This T cell receptor (beta chain) was found in a study of blood T cell repertoires in COVID-19. Across the whole study: The study drew acute and convalescent COVID-19 samples from the United States, Italy and Spain. PBMCs, B-cell-depleted T cells, or T cells provided the cDNA or gDNA that made up the material.

Per the original data handling: Reference gene primer amplification yielded estimated nucleated cell counts. Assay used: immunoSEQ multiplex PCR; TCRdb lists only in-frame clones, some missing. V and J calls and clone size are given by that table; D and trimming were obtained from the DNA. The sample holds some 150,000 clones, around 84% seen once. Trimming removed 3 bases from V and 2 bases from J, with 8 bases in between. The CDR3 has 13 amino acids. Germline CDR1 reads SGHTA; CDR2 reads FQGNSA. Sample: peripheral blood. The TCR sequence derives from a human donor in a cohort sampled during active COVID-19. The chain carries TRBV7-2 and TRBJ2-7; D uncertain. CDR3 loop: CASSFVGTYEQYF. CDR3 nucleotide sequence: TGTGCCAGCAGCTTTGTGGGCACCTACGAGCAGTACTTC.